This T cell receptor (beta chain) was recorded in a study of blood T cell repertoires in COVID-19. Trimming pared 8 bases from V and 5 bases from J, leaving 12 bases between. Germline CDR1 is LGHNA and CDR2 is YNFKEQ. The CDR3 totals 12 residues. Profiled with immunoSEQ multiplex PCR; TCRdb holds only in-frame clones, not every one. Of over 200,000 clones in the sample, approximately 82% were seen once. The rearrangement links TRBV4-2 to TRBJ1-2, with D possibly matching TRBD1 (6 bases). Material: PBMCs or T cells enriched from blood (not recorded which). This TCR derives from a man between 40 and 49 years old who had recovered from COVID-19. The CDR3 DNA follows: TGTGCCAGCGGACAGAATCTATATGGCTACACCTTC. Protein: CASGQNLYGYTF.